The T cell receptor beta chain under discussion was sequenced for a study of beta chain features in type 1 diabetes. This clone was counted between two and nine times. Using CD45RO/CCR7/CD25/CD127/CD95/CD27, CD4+ naive, central memory, regulatory and stem cell-like memory cells were sorted. The investigators reverse transcribed all of the isolated RNA, so they sequenced expressed TCRB transcripts. Approximately 3.5 million reads per sample on average were obtained from naive, central memory and regulatory T cell samples. Clones were read by immunoSEQ multiplex PCR, and TCRdb kept only the in-frame ones, dropping some. The profile shows hundreds of thousands of clones, 13% to 15% of them singletons. This CDR3 region has 13 residues. V shed 8 bases and J shed 5 bases, with 18 bases lying between them. Germline CDR1 and CDR2: SQVTM and ANQGSEA.

This TCR came from a woman in her thirties or forties in good health. Sequenced material: naive CD4+ T cells from blood. The V call is TRBV29-1, the J call TRBJ1-1; D not certain. The CDR3 region has the DNA TGCAGCACCCCCCCGGGAATCGGGACTGAAGCTTTCTTT. It codes for CSTPPGIGTEAFF.